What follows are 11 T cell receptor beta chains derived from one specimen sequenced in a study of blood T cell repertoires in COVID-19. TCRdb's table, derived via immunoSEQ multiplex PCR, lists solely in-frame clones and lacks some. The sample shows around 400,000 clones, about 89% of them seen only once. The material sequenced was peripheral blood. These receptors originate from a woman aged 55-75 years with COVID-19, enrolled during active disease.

CDR3 region: CASSLIRQGGTEAFF. For the CDR3, the DNA is TGCGCCAGCAGCTTGATCCGGCAGGGCGGCACTGAAGCTTTCTTT. The rearrangement joins TRBV5-1 to TRBJ1-1; the D gene is possibly TRBD1 (5 bases). The germline V gene encodes CDR1 SGHRS and CDR2 YFSETQ. The CDR3 is 15 residues long. V dropped 1 base and J dropped 4 bases, with 14 bases sitting between them.

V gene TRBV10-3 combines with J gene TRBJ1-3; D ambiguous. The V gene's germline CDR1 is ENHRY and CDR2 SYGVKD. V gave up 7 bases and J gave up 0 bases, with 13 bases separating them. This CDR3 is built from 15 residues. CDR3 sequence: CAITATGSSGNTIYF. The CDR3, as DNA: TGTGCCATCACGGCTACGGGGAGCTCTGGAAACACCATATATTTT.

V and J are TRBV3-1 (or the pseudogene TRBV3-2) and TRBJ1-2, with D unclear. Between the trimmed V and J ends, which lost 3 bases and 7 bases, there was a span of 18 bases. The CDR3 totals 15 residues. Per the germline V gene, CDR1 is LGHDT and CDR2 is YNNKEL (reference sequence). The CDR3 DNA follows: TGTGCCAGCAGCCATCAGTTTTGGACGGACTCTGGCTACACCTTC. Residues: CASSHQFWTDSGYTF.

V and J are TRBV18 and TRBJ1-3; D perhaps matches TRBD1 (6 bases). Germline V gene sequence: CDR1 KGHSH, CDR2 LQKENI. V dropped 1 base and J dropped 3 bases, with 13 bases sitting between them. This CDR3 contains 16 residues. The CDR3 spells CASSPQQGRSGNTIYF. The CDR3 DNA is TGTGCCAGCTCACCACAACAGGGAAGGAGTGGAAACACCATATATTTT. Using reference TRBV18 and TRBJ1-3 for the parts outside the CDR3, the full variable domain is NAGVMQNPRHLVRRRGQEARLRCSPMKGHSHVYWYRQLPEEGLKFMVYLQKENIIDESGMPKERFSAEFPKEGPSILRIQQVVRGDSAAYFCASSPQQGRSGNTIYFGEGSWLTVV.

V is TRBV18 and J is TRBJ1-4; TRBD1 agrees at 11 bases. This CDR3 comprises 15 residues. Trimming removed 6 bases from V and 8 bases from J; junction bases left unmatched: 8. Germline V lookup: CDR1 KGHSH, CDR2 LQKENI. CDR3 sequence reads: CASSGQGAGSEKLFF. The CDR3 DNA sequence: TGTGCCAGCTCCGGACAGGGGGCAGGAAGCGAAAAACTGTTTTTT. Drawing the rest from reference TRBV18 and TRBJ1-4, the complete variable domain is NAGVMQNPRHLVRRRGQEARLRCSPMKGHSHVYWYRQLPEEGLKFMVYLQKENIIDESGMPKERFSAEFPKEGPSILRIQQVVRGDSAAYFCASSGQGAGSEKLFFGSGTQLSVL.

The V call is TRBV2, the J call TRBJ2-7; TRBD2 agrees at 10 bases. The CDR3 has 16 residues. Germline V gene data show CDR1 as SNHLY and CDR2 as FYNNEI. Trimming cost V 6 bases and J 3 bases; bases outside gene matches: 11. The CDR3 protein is CASRESLAGAGYEQYF. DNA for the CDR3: TGTGCCAGCAGGGAATCGCTAGCGGGGGCGGGCTACGAGCAGTACTTC. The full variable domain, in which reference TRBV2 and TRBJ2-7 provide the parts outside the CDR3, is EPEVTQTPSHQVTQMGQEVILRCVPISNHLYFYWYRQILGQKVEFLVSFYNNEISEKSEIFDDQFSVERPDGSNFTLKIRSTKLEDSAMYFCASRESLAGAGYEQYFGPGTRLTVT.

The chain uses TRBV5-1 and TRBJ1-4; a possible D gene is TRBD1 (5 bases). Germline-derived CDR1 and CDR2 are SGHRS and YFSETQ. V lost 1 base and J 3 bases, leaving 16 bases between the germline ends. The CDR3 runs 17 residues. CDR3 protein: CASSLRAGNQANEKLFF. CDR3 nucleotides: TGCGCCAGCAGCTTGCGGGCAGGGAATCAGGCTAATGAAAAACTGTTTTTT.

This CDR3 reads CASSDGSGGTDTQYF. DNA for the CDR3: TGTGCCAGTAGCGATGGTAGCGGGGGGACAGATACGCAGTATTTT. J is TRBJ2-3 and V is TRBV19, with 10 bases lining up with TRBD2. CDR3 length: 15 amino acids. The V segment lost 6 bases and the J segment 3 bases; nucleotides outside the gene matches: 6. The germline CDR1 and CDR2 sequences are LNHDA and SQIVND (reference sequence).

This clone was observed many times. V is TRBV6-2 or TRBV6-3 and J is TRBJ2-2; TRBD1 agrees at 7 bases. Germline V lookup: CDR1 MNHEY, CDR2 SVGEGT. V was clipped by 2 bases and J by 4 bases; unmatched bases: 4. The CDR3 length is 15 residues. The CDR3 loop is CASSYEGAGTGELFF. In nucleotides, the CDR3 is TGTGCCAGCAGTTACGAGGGGGCTGGCACCGGGGAGCTGTTTTTT.

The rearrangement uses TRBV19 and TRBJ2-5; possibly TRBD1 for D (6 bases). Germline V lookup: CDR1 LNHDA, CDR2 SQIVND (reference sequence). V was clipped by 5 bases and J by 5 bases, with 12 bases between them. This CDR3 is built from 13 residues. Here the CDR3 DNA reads TGTGCCAGTAGTTTACAGGGTTTTGAGACCCAGTACTTC. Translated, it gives CASSLQGFETQYF.

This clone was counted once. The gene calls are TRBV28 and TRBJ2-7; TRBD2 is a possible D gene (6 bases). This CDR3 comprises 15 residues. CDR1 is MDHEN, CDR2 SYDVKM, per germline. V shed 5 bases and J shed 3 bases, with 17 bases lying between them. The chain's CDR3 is CASSGRETNNYEQYF. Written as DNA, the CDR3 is TGTGCCAGCAGTGGACGGGAGACTAATAACTACGAGCAGTACTTC.